This T cell receptor (beta chain) was identified during a study of low-dose radiotherapy and immunotherapy resistance in tumors. The time point denotes: after trial treatment. Treatment reported: LDRT plus nivolumab, ipilimumab, low-dose cyclophosphamide and aspirin (RACIN trial). TRAV- and TRBV-specific primers, spanning alpha and beta chains, primed first-strand cDNA. Amplification, which lasted roughly 20 PCR cycles, used a constant-region primer and V-primer adapter to amplify TCRs. TCRdb processed the reads anew with MiXCR; each CDR3 protein has one entry. The sample yields some 100,000 distinct CDR3 sequences, 20% to 25% seen once. CDR3 length: 16 residues. The ends were cut back, 5 bases at V and 0 bases at J, with 13 bases in the middle. Per the germline V gene, CDR1 is PRHDT and CDR2 is FYEKMQ (reference sequence).

V and J are TRBV13 and TRBJ2-2; possible D gene TRBD2, 7 bases. The sample was PBMCs, taken after low-dose radiotherapy plus immunotherapy. The source is a female donor with ovarian cancer. CDR3 residues: CASSEGGDPNTGELFF. Here the CDR3 DNA reads TGTGCCAGCAGCGAGGGGGGGGACCCGAACACCGGGGAGCTGTTTTTT.